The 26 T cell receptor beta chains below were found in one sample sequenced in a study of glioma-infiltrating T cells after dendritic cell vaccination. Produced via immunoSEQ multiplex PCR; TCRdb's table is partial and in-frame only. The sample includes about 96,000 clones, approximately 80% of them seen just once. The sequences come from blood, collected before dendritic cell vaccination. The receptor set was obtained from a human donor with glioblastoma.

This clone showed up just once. The CDR3 DNA reads TGTGCCAGCAGCTGGGGGACAGTTGAAGCTTTCTTT. The encoded protein is CASSWGTVEAFF. The chain is built from TRBV5-6 and TRBJ1-1; 7 bases fit TRBD1. The CDR3 length is 12 residues. The V gene end was trimmed by 3 bases and the J gene end by 7 bases; junction bases not matched to a gene: 3. Germline V gives CDR1 SGHDT, CDR2 YYEEEE. The variable domain in full, with the rest retrieved from reference TRBV5-6 and TRBJ1-1, is DAGVTQSPTHLIKTRGQQVTLRCSPKSGHDTVSWYQQALGQGPQFIFQYYEEEERQRGNFPDRFSGHQFPNYSSELNVNALLLGDSALYLCASSWGTVEAFFGQGTRLTVV.

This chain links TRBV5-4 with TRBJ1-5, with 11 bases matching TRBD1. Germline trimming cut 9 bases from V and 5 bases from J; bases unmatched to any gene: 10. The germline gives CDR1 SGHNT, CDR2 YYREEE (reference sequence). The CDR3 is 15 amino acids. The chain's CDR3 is CATSIRDRGDQPQHF. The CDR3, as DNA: TGTGCCACTTCGATCCGGGACAGGGGGGATCAGCCCCAGCATTTT. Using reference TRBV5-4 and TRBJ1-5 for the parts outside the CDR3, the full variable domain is ETGVTQSPTHLIKTRGQQVTLRCSSQSGHNTVSWYQQALGQGPQFIFQYYREEENGRGNFPPRFSGLQFPNYSSELNVNALELDDSALYLCATSIRDRGDQPQHFGDGTRLSIL.

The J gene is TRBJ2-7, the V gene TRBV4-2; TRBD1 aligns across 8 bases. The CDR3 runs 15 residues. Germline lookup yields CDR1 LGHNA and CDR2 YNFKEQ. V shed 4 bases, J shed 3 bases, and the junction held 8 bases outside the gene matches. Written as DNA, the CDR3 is TGTGCCAGCAGCCCAGGACAGGGTGAGAACTACGAGCAGTACTTC. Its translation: CASSPGQGENYEQYF.

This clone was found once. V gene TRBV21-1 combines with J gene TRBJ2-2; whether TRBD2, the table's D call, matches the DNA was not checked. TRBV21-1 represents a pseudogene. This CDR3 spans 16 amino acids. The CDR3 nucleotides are TGTGCCAGCAGCAAACGTCCGGGGAGGACCACCGGGGAGCTGTTTTTT. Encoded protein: CASSKRPGRTTGELFF.

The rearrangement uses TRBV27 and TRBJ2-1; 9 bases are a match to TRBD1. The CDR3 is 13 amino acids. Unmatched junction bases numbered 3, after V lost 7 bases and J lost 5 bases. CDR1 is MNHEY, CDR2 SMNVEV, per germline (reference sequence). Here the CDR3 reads CASTGQGDNEQFF. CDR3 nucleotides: TGTGCCAGCACGGGACAGGGAGACAATGAGCAGTTCTTC.

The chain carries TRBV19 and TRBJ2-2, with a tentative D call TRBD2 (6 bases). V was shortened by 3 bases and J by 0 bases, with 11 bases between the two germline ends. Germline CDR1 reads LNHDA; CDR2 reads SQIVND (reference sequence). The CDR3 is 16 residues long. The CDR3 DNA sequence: TGTGCCAGTAGTATTTTGGGGGGTTCGAACACCGGGGAGCTGTTTTTT. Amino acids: CASSILGGSNTGELFF. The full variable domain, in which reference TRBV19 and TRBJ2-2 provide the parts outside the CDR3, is DGGITQSPKYLFRKEGQNVTLSCEQNLNHDAMYWYRQDPGQGLRLIYYSQIVNDFQKGDIAEGYSVSREKKESFPLTVTSAQKNPTAFYLCASSILGGSNTGELFFGEGSRLTVL.

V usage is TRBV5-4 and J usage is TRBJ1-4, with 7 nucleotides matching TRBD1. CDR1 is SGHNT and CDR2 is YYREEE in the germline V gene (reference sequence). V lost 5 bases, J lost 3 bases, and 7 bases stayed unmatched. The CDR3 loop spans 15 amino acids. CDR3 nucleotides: TGTGCCAGCAGTTACCGACAGGGAGCTAATGAAAAACTGTTTTTT. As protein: CASSYRQGANEKLFF. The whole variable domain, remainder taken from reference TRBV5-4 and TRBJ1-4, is ETGVTQSPTHLIKTRGQQVTLRCSSQSGHNTVSWYQQALGQGPQFIFQYYREEENGRGNFPPRFSGLQFPNYSSELNVNALELDDSALYLCASSYRQGANEKLFFGSGTQLSVL.

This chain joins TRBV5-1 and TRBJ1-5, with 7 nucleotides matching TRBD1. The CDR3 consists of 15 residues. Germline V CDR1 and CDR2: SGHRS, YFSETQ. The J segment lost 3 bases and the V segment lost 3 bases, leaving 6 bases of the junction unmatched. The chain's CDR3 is CASSYSGTDNQPQHF. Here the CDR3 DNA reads TGCGCCAGCAGCTATTCCGGGACAGACAATCAGCCCCAGCATTTT.

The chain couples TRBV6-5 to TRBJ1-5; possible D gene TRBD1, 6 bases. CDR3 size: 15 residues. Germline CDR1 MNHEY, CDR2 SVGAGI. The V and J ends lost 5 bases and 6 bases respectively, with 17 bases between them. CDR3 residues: CASSITPGDSQPQHF. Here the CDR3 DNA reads TGTGCCAGCAGTATCACTCCAGGGGATTCTCAGCCCCAGCATTTT.

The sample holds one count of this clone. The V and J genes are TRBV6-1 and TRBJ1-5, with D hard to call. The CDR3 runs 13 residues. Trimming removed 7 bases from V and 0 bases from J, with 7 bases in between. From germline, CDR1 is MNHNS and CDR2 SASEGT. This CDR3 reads CASTENSNQPQHF. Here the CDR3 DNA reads TGTGCCAGCACGGAGAATAGCAATCAGCCCCAGCATTTT.

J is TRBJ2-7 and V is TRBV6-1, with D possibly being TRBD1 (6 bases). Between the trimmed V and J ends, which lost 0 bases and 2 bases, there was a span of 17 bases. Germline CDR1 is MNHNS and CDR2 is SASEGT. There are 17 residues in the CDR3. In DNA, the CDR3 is TGTGCCAGCAGTGAAGCGAGGTATAACAGGGTTACCTACGAGCAGTACTTC. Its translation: CASSEARYNRVTYEQYF.

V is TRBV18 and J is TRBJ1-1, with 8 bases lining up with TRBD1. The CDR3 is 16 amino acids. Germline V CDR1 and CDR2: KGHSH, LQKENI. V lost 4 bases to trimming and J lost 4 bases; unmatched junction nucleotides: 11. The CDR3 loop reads CASSLAWTGSFTEAFF. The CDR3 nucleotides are TGTGCCAGCTCACTCGCCTGGACAGGGTCGTTCACTGAAGCTTTCTTT.

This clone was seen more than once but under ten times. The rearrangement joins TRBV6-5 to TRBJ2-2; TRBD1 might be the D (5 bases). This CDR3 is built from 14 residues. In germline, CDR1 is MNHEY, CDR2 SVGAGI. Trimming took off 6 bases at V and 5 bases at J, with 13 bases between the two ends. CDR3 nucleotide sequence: TGTGCCAGCAGCATATTAGACAGAACCGGGGAGCTGTTTTTT. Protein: CASSILDRTGELFF.

CDR3 DNA: TGTGCCAGTAGTATAGCTGGACAGTCGAACACTGAAGCTTTCTTT. Protein product: CASSIAGQSNTEAFF. This sequence joins TRBV19 and TRBJ1-1; TRBD1 is a possible D gene (6 bases). The CDR3 loop spans 15 amino acids. Germline V gene sequence: CDR1 LNHDA, CDR2 SQIVND (reference sequence). V was clipped by 1 base and J by 1 base, with 10 bases between them.

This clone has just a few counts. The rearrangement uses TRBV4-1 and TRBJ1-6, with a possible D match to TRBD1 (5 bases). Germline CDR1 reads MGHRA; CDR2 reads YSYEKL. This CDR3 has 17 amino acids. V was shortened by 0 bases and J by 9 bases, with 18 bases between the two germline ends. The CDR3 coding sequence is TGCGCCAGCAGCCAAGATCCGTACAGGTCTATAGGTTCACCCCTCCACTTT. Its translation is CASSQDPYRSIGSPLHF.

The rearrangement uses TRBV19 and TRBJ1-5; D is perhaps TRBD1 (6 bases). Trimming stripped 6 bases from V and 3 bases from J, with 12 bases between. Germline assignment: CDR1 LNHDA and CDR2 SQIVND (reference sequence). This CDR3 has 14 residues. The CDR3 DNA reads TGTGCCAGTAGCCCGACAGGACCCAATCAGCCCCAGCATTTT. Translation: CASSPTGPNQPQHF.

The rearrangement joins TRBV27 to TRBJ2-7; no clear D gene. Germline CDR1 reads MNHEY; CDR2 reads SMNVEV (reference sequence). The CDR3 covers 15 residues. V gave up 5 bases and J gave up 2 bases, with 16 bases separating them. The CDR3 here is CASSLLPSSAYEQYF. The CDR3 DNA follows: TGTGCCAGCAGTCTCCTACCCTCGTCCGCCTACGAGCAGTACTTC.

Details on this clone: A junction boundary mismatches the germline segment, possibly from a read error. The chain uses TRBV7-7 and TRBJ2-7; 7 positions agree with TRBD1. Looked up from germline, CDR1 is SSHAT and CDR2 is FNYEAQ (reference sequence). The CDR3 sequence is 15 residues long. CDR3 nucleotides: TGTGCTAGCAGCCTCGGGACAGCGCATTCCTACGAGCAGTACTTC. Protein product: CASSLGTAHSYEQYF.

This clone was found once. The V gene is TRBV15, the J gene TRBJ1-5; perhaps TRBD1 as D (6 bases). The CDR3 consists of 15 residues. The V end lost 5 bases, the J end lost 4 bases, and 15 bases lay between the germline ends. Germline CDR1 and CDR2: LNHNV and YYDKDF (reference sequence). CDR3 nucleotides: TGTGCCACCAGCGAGGGACACGAATATAATCAGCCCCAGCATTTT. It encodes CATSEGHEYNQPQHF.

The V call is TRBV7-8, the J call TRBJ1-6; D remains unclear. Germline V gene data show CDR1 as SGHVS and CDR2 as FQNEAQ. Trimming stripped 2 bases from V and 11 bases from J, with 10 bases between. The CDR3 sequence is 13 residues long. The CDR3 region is CASSLIPATPLHF. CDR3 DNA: TGTGCCAGCAGCTTAATCCCCGCTACACCCCTCCACTTT.

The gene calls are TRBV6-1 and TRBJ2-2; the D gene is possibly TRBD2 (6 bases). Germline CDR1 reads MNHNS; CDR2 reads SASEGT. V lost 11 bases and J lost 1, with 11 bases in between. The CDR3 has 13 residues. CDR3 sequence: CAGGTENTGELFF. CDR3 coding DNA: TGTGCCGGCGGGACGGAGAACACCGGGGAGCTGTTTTTT.

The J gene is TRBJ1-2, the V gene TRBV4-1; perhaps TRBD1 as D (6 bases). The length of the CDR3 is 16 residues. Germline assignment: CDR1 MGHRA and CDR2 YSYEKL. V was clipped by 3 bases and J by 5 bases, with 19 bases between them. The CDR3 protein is CASSQRMLQGPYGYTF. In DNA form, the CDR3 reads TGCGCCAGCAGCCAGCGCATGTTACAGGGACCGTATGGCTACACCTTC.

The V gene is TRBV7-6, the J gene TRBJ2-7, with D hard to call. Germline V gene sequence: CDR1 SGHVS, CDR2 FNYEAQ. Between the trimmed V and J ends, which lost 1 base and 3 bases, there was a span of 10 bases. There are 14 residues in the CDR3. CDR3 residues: CASSLGPAIYEQYF. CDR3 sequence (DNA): TGTGCCAGCAGCTTAGGCCCTGCGATCTACGAGCAGTACTTC. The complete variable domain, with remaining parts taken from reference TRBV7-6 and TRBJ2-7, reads GAGVSQSPRYKVTKRGQDVALRCDPISGHVSLYWYRQALGQGPEFLTYFNYEAQQDKSGLPNDRFSAERPEGSISTLTIQRTEQRDSAMYRCASSLGPAIYEQYFGPGTRLTVT.

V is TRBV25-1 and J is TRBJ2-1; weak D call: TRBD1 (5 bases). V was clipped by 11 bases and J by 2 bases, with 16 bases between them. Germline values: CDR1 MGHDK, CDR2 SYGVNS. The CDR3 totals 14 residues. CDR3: CAVRSDSPYNEQFF. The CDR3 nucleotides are TGTGCCGTAAGGTCTGACAGCCCCTACAATGAGCAGTTCTTC.

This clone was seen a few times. The CDR3 loop is CASSGKHPGQTNTGELFF. The DNA for the CDR3 is TGTGCCAGCAGCGGAAAGCATCCGGGACAAACGAACACCGGGGAGCTGTTTTTT. The genes are TRBV9 and TRBJ2-2; D perhaps matches TRBD1 (6 bases). The CDR3 is 18 residues long. Germline assignment: CDR1 SGDLS and CDR2 YYNGEE. V lost 3 bases to trimming and J lost 0 bases, with 18 bases between them.

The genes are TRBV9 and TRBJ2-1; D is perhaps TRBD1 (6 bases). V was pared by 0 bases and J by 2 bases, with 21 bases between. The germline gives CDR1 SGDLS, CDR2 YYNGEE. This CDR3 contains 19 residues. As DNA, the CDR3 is TGTGCCAGCAGCGTAGCCCCTCAGGGGACAACGCTCCCCTACAATGAGCAGTTCTTC. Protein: CASSVAPQGTTLPYNEQFF.